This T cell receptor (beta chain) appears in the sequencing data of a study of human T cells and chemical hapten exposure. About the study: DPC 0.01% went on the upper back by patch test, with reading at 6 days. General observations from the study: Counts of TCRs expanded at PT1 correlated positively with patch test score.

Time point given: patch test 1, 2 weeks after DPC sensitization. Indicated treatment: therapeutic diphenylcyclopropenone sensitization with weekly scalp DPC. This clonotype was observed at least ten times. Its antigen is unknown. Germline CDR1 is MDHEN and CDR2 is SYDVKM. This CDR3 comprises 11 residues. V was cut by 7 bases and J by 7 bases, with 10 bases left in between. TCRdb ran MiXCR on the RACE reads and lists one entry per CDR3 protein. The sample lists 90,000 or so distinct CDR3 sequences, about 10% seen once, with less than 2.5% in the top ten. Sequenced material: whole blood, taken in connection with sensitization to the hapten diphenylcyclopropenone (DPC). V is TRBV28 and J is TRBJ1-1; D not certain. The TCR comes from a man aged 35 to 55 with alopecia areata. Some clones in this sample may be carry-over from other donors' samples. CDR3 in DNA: TGTGCCAGCATTCAGGCAGTTGAAGCTTTCTTT. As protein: CASIQAVEAFF. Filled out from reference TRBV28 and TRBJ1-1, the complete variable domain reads DVKVTQSSRYLVKRTGEKVFLECVQDMDHENMFWYRQDPGLGLRLIYFSYDVKMKEKGDIPEGYSVSREKKERFSLILESASTNQTSMYLCASIQAVEAFFGQGTRLTVV.